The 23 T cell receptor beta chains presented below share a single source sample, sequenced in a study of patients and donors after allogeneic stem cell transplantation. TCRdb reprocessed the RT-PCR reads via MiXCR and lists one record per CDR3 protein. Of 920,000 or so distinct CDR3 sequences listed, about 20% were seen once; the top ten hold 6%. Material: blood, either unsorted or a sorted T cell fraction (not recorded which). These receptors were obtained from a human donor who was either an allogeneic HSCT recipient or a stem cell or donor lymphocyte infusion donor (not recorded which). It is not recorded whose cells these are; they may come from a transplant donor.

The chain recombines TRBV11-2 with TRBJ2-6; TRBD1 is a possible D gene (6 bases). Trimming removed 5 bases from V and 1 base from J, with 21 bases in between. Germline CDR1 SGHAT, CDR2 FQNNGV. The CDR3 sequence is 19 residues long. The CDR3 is CASSARSTGTSSGANVLTF. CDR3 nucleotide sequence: TGTGCCAGCAGCGCTCGTTCTACCGGGACATCTTCTGGGGCCAACGTCCTGACTTTC.

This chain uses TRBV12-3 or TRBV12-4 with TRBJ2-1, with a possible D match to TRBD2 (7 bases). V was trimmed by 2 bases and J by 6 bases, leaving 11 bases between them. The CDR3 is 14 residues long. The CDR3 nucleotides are TGTGCCAGCAGTTTATGGGAGGGGGGCAATGAGCAGTTCTTC. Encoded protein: CASSLWEGGNEQFF.

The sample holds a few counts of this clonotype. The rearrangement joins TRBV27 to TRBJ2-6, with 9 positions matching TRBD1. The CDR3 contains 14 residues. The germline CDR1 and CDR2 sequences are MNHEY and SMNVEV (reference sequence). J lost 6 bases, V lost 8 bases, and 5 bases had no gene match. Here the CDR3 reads CASRRQGEANVLTF. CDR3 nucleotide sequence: TGTGCCAGCCGTAGACAGGGGGAGGCCAACGTCCTGACTTTC.

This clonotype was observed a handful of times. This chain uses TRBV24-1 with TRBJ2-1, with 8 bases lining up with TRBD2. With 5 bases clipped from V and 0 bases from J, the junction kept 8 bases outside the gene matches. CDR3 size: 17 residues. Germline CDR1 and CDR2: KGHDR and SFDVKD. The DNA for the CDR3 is TGTGCCACCAGTGGGGCAACTGGGACTAGCTCCTACAATGAGCAGTTCTTC. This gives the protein CATSGATGTSSYNEQFF.

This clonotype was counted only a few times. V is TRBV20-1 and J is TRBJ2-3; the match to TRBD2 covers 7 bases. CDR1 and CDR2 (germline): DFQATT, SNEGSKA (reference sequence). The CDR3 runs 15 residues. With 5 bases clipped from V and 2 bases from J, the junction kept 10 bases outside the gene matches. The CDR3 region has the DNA TGCAGTGCTCGTAAAAGCGGGGAGTACACAGATACGCAGTATTTT. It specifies CSARKSGEYTDTQYF.

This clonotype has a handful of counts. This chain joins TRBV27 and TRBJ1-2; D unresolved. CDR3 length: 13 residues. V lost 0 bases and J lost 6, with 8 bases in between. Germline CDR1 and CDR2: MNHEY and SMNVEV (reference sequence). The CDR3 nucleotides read TGTGCCAGCAGTTTATCGAATACAGATGGCTACACCTTC. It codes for CASSLSNTDGYTF.

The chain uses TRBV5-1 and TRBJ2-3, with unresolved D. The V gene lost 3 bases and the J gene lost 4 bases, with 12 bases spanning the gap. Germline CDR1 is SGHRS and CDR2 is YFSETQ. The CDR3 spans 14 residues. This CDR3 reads CASSYRTLADTQYF. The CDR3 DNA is TGCGCCAGCAGCTACCGGACCCTGGCAGATACGCAGTATTTT.

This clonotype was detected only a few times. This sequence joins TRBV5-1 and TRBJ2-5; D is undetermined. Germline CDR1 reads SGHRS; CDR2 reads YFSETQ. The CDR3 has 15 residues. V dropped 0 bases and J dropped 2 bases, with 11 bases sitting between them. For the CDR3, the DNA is TGCGCCAGCAGCTTGGACAGATGGATTCAAGAGACCCAGTACTTC. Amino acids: CASSLDRWIQETQYF. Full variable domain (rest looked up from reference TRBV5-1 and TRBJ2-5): KAGVTQTPRYLIKTRGQQVTLSCSPISGHRSVSWYQQTPGQGLQFLFEYFSETQRNKGNFPGRFSGRQFSNSRSEMNVSTLELGDSALYLCASSLDRWIQETQYFGPGTRLLVL.

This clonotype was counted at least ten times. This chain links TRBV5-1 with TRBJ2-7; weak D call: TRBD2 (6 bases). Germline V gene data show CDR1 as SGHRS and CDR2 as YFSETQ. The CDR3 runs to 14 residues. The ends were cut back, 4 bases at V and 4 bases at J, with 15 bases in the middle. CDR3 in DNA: TGCGCCAGCAGCCGTCCTTGGGGGGTGTACGAGCAGTACTTC. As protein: CASSRPWGVYEQYF.

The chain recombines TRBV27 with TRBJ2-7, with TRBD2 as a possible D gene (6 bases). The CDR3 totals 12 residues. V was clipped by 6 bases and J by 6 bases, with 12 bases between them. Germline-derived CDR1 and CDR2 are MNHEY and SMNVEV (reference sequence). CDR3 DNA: TGTGCCAGCAGCCGCACTAGCTCCGAGCAGTACTTC. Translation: CASSRTSSEQYF.

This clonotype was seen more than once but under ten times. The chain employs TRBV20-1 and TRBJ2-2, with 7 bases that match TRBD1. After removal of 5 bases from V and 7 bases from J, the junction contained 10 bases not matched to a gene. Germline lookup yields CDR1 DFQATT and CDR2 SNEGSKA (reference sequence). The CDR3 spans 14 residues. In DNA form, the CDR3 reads TGCAGTGCTCGTCCCGGGACAGTGAGCGGGGAGCTGTTTTTT. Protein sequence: CSARPGTVSGELFF.

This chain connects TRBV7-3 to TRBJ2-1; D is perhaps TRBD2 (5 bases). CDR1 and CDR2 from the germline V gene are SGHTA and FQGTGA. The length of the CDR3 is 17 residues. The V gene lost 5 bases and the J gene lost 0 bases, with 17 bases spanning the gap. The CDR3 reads CASSERRRATSYNEQFF. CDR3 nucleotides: TGTGCCAGCAGCGAAAGGCGGCGGGCGACCTCCTACAATGAGCAGTTCTTC. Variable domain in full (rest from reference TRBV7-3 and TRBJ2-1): GAGVSQTPSNKVTEKGKYVELRCDPISGHTALYWYRQSLGQGPEFLIYFQGTGAADDSGLPNDRFFAVRPEGSVSTLKIQRTERGDSAVYLCASSERRRATSYNEQFFGPGTRLTVL.

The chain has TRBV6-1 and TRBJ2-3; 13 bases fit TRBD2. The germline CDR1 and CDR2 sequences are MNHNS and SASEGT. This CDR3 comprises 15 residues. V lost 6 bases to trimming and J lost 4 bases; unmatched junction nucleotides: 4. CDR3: CASRLAGGLADTQYF. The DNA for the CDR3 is TGTGCCAGCAGACTAGCGGGGGGGCTTGCAGATACGCAGTATTTT.

The CDR3: CASSGLRDRGFDEQYF. For the CDR3, the DNA is TGTGCCAGCAGTGGACTACGGGACAGGGGTTTCGACGAGCAGTACTTC. The V call is TRBV27, the J call TRBJ2-7; TRBD1 agrees at 10 bases. Germline trimming cut 5 bases from V and 5 bases from J; bases unmatched to any gene: 12. This CDR3 has 16 residues. Germline lookup yields CDR1 MNHEY and CDR2 SMNVEV (reference sequence).

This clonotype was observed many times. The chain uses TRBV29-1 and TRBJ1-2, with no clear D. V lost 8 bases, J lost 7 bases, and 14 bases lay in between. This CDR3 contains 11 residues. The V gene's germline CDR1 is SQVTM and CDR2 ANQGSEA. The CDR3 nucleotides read TGCAGCCTTGCCCGGGTGGGTGGCTACACCTTC. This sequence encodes CSLARVGGYTF.

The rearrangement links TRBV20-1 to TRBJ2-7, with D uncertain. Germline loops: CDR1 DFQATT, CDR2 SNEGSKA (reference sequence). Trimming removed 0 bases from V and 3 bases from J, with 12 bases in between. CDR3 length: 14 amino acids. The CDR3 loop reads CSARDVGSDYEQYF. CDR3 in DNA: TGCAGTGCTAGAGATGTCGGCAGTGACTACGAGCAGTACTTC.

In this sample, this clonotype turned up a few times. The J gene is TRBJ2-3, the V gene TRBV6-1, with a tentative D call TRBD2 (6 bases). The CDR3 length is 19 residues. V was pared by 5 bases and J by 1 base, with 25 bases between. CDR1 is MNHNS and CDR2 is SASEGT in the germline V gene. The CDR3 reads CASSKPPLRRGGGTDTQYF. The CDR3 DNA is TGTGCCAGCAGTAAACCCCCACTTCGGCGGGGAGGTGGCACAGATACGCAGTATTTT.

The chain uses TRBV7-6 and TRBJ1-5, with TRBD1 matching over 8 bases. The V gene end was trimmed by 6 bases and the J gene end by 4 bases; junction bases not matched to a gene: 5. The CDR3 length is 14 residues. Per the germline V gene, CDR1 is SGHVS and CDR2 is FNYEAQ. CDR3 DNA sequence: TGTGCCAGCAGTCAGGACAGGGATAATCAGCCCCAGCATTTT. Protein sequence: CASSQDRDNQPQHF. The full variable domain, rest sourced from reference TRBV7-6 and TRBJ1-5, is GAGVSQSPRYKVTKRGQDVALRCDPISGHVSLYWYRQALGQGPEFLTYFNYEAQQDKSGLPNDRFSAERPEGSISTLTIQRTEQRDSAMYRCASSQDRDNQPQHFGDGTRLSIL.

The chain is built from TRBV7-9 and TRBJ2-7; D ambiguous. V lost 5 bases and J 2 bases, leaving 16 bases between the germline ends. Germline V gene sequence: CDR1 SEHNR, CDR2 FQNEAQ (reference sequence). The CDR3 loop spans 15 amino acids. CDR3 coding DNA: TGTGCCAGCAGCCCGGTCCCGCCGGCAGCCTACGAGCAGTACTTC. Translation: CASSPVPPAAYEQYF.

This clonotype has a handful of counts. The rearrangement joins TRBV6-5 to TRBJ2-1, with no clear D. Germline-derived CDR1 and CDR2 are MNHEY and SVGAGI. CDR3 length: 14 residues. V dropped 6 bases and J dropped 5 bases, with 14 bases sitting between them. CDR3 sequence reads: CASRYRRWDNEQFF. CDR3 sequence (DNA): TGTGCCAGCAGATACCGACGGTGGGACAATGAGCAGTTCTTC.

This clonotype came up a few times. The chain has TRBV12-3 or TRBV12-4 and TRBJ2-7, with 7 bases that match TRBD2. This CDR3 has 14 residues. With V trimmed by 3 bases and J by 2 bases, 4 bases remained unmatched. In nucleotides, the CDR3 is TGTGCCAGCAGTTTCCGGGACTACCCCTACGAGCAGTACTTC. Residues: CASSFRDYPYEQYF.

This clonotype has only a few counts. The CDR3 sequence: CASSLERGKNIQYF. DNA for the CDR3: TGTGCCAGCAGCTTAGAGCGGGGGAAAAACATTCAGTACTTC. The genes are TRBV27 and TRBJ2-4; 8 bases align to TRBD2. Trimming took 6 bases from V and 4 from J; bases not matched to a gene: 5. The CDR3 length is 14 residues. CDR1 and CDR2 from the germline V gene are MNHEY and SMNVEV (reference sequence).

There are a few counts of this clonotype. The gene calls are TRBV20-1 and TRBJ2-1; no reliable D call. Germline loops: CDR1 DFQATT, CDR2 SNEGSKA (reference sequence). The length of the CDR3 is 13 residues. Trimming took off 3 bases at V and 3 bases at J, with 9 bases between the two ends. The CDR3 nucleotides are TGCAGTGCTAGGGCCTTAGTCTACAATGAGCAGTTCTTC. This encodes CSARALVYNEQFF.